Presented here are 16 T cell receptor beta chains from one specimen sequenced in a study of response to subunit inactivated influenza vaccine. A single record per CDR3 protein comes from TCRdb applying MiXCR to the RT-PCR reads. The sample holds 610,000 or so distinct CDR3 sequences, 12% to 15% seen once. This material consisted of PBMCs from blood, taken roughly 12 days after vaccination. All receptors come from a man aged 50 to 60 who received an inactivated influenza vaccine.

Only a few counts were recorded for this clonotype. The chain joins TRBV27 to TRBJ2-1; 7 bases are a match to TRBD2. J was trimmed by 7 bases and V by 6 bases; bases with no gene match: 3. The CDR3 covers 12 residues. Germline values: CDR1 MNHEY, CDR2 SMNVEV (reference sequence). Here the CDR3 DNA reads TGTGCCAGCAGACTGGGGGGGAATGAGCAGTTCTTC. It encodes CASRLGGNEQFF.

Ten or more counts support this clonotype. The rearrangement joins TRBV5-1 to TRBJ2-3; TRBD2 aligns across 12 bases. This CDR3 has 15 residues. Unmatched junction bases numbered 2, after V lost 3 bases and J lost 3 bases. Germline CDR1 SGHRS, CDR2 YFSETQ. The CDR3 is CASSWTSGATDTQYF. CDR3 in DNA: TGCGCCAGCAGCTGGACTAGCGGGGCAACAGATACGCAGTATTTT.

V gene TRBV6-2 or TRBV6-3 combines with J gene TRBJ2-1; D not certain. With 4 bases removed from V and 3 bases from J, the gap between germline ends came to 19 bases. This CDR3 has 17 amino acids. CDR1 and CDR2 from the germline V gene are MNHEY and SVGEGT. DNA of the CDR3: TGTGCCAGCAGTTCCGACCACCGGACCCAACTCTACAATGAGCAGTTCTTC. Residues: CASSSDHRTQLYNEQFF.

The chain carries TRBV5-1 and TRBJ2-1; TRBD2 might be the D (6 bases). The CDR3 runs 15 residues. CDR1 is SGHRS and CDR2 is YFSETQ in the germline V gene. Trimming shortened V by 2 bases and J by 4 bases, and 13 bases separated the two germline ends. CDR3 residues: CASSFATSRYNEQFF. In DNA form, the CDR3 reads TGCGCCAGCAGCTTTGCCACTAGCCGTTACAATGAGCAGTTCTTC. The variable domain in full, with the rest retrieved from reference TRBV5-1 and TRBJ2-1, is KAGVTQTPRYLIKTRGQQVTLSCSPISGHRSVSWYQQTPGQGLQFLFEYFSETQRNKGNFPGRFSGRQFSNSRSEMNVSTLELGDSALYLCASSFATSRYNEQFFGPGTRLTVL.

J is TRBJ2-3 and V is TRBV5-1; D might be TRBD2 (5 bases). Per the germline V gene, CDR1 is SGHRS and CDR2 is YFSETQ. V dropped 7 bases and J dropped 0 bases, with 15 bases sitting between them. The CDR3 extends over 15 amino acids. In DNA, the CDR3 is TGCGCCAGCTGTAGGACTCTACCTAGCACAGATACGCAGTATTTT. This codes for CASCRTLPSTDTQYF.

This clonotype was picked up many times. The genes are TRBV5-1 and TRBJ2-2, with TRBD1 identical over 8 bases. The junction had 3 bases not matched to a gene; V was cut back by 0 bases and J by 2 bases. The germline CDR1 and CDR2 sequences are SGHRS and YFSETQ. The CDR3 loop spans 16 amino acids. The CDR3: CASSLGTGTNTGELFF. CDR3 nucleotides: TGCGCCAGCAGCTTGGGGACAGGGACCAACACCGGGGAGCTGTTTTTT.

CDR3 in DNA: TGCAGTGCTGGACAGAGGACCTCCTACGAGCAGTACTTC. Translation gives CSAGQRTSYEQYF. The chain employs TRBV20-1 and TRBJ2-7; weak D call: TRBD1 (6 bases). The CDR3 covers 13 residues. V lost 5 bases, J lost 0 bases, and 11 bases lay in between. Germline CDR1 reads DFQATT; CDR2 reads SNEGSKA (reference sequence).

This clonotype was seen a handful of times. This chain uses TRBV12-3 or TRBV12-4 with TRBJ2-1, with 8 bases lining up with TRBD2. V gave up 3 bases and J gave up 7 bases; unmatched junction bases: 5. CDR3 length: 14 amino acids. The CDR3 DNA sequence: TGTGCCAGCAGTTTGCGGGAGGACCTTAATGAGCAGTTCTTC. Translating gives CASSLREDLNEQFF.

The J gene is TRBJ2-7, the V gene TRBV7-9, with D unclear. The length of the CDR3 is 11 residues. With 4 bases removed from V and 7 bases from J, the gap between germline ends came to 8 bases. Germline V gene lookup returns CDR1 SEHNR and CDR2 FQNEAQ (reference sequence). Here the CDR3 reads CASSSGWEQYF. CDR3 coding DNA: TGTGCCAGCAGCTCTGGGTGGGAGCAGTACTTC.

This clonotype turned up a few times. The chain links TRBV9 to TRBJ2-7, with D uncertain. V was trimmed by 0 bases and J by 5 bases, leaving 12 bases between them. The CDR3 is made up of 14 amino acids. Germline CDR1 is SGDLS and CDR2 is YYNGEE. Here the CDR3 DNA reads TGTGCCAGCAGCGTAGCTGGGGTAACGGACGAGCAGTACTTC. Translation gives CASSVAGVTDEQYF.

The V and J genes are TRBV10-3 and TRBJ1-2; no reliable D call. V was pared by 0 bases and J by 1 base, with 9 bases between. Germline V gives CDR1 ENHRY, CDR2 SYGVKD. CDR3 length: 15 residues. The CDR3 nucleotides are TGTGCCATCAGTGAGTCTACGACATTTAACTATGGCTACACCTTC. Protein sequence: CAISESTTFNYGYTF.

This clonotype was counted ten times or more. The V gene is TRBV3-1, the J gene TRBJ2-7; D gene uncertain. The V gene's germline CDR1 is LGHDT and CDR2 YNNKEL (reference sequence). V lost 2 bases to trimming and J lost 1 base, with 3 bases between them. The CDR3 runs 12 residues. In DNA, the CDR3 is TGTGCCAGCAGCCAATTTTCCTACGAGCAGTACTTC. It codes for CASSQFSYEQYF.

This chain connects TRBV2 to TRBJ1-4; D ambiguous. Germline loops: CDR1 SNHLY, CDR2 FYNNEI. Between the trimmed V and J ends, which lost 7 bases and 4 bases, there was a span of 4 bases. The length of the CDR3 is 11 residues. CDR3: CASTVNEKLFF. CDR3 nucleotide sequence: TGTGCCAGCACCGTTAATGAAAAACTGTTTTTT.

This clonotype occurred many times. The chain couples TRBV5-1 to TRBJ2-7; D perhaps matches TRBD1 (5 bases). Trimming removed 4 bases at V and 0 bases at J, with 8 bases between. The CDR3 has 13 residues. The germline V gene encodes CDR1 SGHRS and CDR2 YFSETQ. In DNA, the CDR3 is TGCGCCAGCAGCATCCAGGGCTCCTACGAGCAGTACTTC. As protein: CASSIQGSYEQYF.

This clonotype turned up a few times. V and J are TRBV6-1 and TRBJ2-7, with 11 bases fitting TRBD2. J gave up 6 bases and V 3 bases, and 4 bases lay outside the gene matches. The CDR3 extends over 14 amino acids. Germline assignment: CDR1 MNHNS and CDR2 SASEGT. DNA for the CDR3: TGTGCCAGCAGTGATAGCGGGAGGGCCTTCGAGCAGTACTTC. Translating it yields CASSDSGRAFEQYF.

V and J are TRBV11-2 and TRBJ2-1, with TRBD2 matching 9 bases. The length of the CDR3 is 18 residues. Germline V lookup: CDR1 SGHAT, CDR2 FQNNGV. Germline trimming cut 5 bases from V and 2 bases from J; bases unmatched to any gene: 13. The CDR3 region has the DNA TGTGCCAGCAGCCGAACTAGCGGGCCCGGTCAGGCCTACAATGAGCAGTTCTTC. Its translation: CASSRTSGPGQAYNEQFF.